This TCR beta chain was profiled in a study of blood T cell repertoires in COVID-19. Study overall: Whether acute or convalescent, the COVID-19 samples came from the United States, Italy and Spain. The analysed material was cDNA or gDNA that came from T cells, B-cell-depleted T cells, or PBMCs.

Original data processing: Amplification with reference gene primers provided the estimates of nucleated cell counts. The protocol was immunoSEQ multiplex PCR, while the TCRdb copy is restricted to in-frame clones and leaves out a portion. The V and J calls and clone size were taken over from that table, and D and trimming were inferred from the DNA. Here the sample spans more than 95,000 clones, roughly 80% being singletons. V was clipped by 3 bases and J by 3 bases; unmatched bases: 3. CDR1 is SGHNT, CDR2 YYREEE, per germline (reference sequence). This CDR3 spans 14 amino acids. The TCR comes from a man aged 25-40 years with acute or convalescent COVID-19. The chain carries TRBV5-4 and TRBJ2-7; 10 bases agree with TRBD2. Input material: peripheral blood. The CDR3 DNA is TGTGCCAGCAGCTCGGCTAGCGGGAGCTACGAGCAGTACGTC. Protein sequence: CASSSASGSYEQYV.